The 29 T cell receptor beta chains listed next were all sequenced from one sample in a study of OX40 agonist ivuxolimab in advanced cancers. Generated by immunoSEQ multiplex PCR, the TCRdb table keeps only in-frame clones and is missing some. The data hold approximately 94,000 clones, with about 91% observed a single time. The starting material was CD4+ or CD8+ T cells sorted from blood, obtained in a trial of the OX40 agonist ivuxolimab. The receptors stem from an adult with an advanced solid tumor such as melanoma, head and neck, liver or kidney cancer.

V is TRBV12-5 and J is TRBJ2-1; the match to TRBD2 covers 9 bases. V gave up 1 base and J gave up 7 bases; unmatched junction bases: 8. Germline lookup yields CDR1 LGHNT and CDR2 FRNRAP. The CDR3 totals 16 residues. CDR3 protein: CASGLGLAGSWNEQFF. The CDR3 DNA reads TGTGCTAGTGGTTTGGGTCTAGCGGGGAGCTGGAATGAGCAGTTCTTC.

This sequence joins TRBV9 and TRBJ2-2; 7 bases are shared with TRBD2. This CDR3 has 15 residues. The germline V gene encodes CDR1 SGDLS and CDR2 YYNGEE. Trimming cost V 3 bases and J 6 bases; bases outside gene matches: 8. The CDR3 loop reads CASSGRGGRSGELFF. CDR3 nucleotide sequence: TGTGCCAGCAGCGGCCGGGGAGGGCGTTCCGGGGAGCTGTTTTTT.

The J gene is TRBJ2-7, the V gene TRBV7-2; TRBD1 is a possible D gene (7 bases). The germline V and J ends were trimmed by 1 base and 5 bases, with 27 bases remaining between them. Germline V lookup: CDR1 SGHTA, CDR2 FQGNSA. The CDR3 totals 19 residues. This CDR3 is CASSLGSRLRQGGKNEQYF. The CDR3 DNA reads as TGTGCCAGCAGCTTAGGCTCTCGGTTAAGACAGGGAGGTAAGAACGAGCAGTACTTC. Using reference TRBV7-2 and TRBJ2-7 for the parts outside the CDR3, the full variable domain is GAGVSQSPSNKVTEKGKDVELRCDPISGHTALYWYRQSLGQGLEFLIYFQGNSAPDKSGLPSDRFSAERTGGSVSTLTIQRTQQEDSAVYLCASSLGSRLRQGGKNEQYFGPGTRLTVT.

The V gene is TRBV30, the J gene TRBJ2-6; D uncertain. V was clipped by 0 bases and J by 0 bases, with 15 bases between them. Germline-derived CDR1 and CDR2 are GTSNPN and SVGIG (reference sequence). The CDR3 loop spans 18 amino acids. CDR3 DNA sequence: TGTGCCTGGAGTGTCCTGCCGATCCTGAGCTCTGGGGCCAACGTCCTGACTTTC. Its protein is CAWSVLPILSSGANVLTF.

The chain combines TRBV27 with TRBJ1-5, with 9 bases fitting TRBD1. This CDR3 region has 15 residues. Germline loops: CDR1 MNHEY, CDR2 SMNVEV (reference sequence). J gave up 3 bases and V 1 base, and 1 base lay outside the gene matches. The CDR3 reads CASSLWTGDNQPQHF. The CDR3 DNA follows: TGTGCCAGCAGTTTATGGACAGGGGACAATCAGCCCCAGCATTTT.

The chain links TRBV9 to TRBJ1-6, with a possible D match to TRBD1 (6 bases). The CDR3 sequence is 15 residues long. Trimming cost V 0 bases and J 7 bases, with 11 bases left between them. Germline assignment: CDR1 SGDLS and CDR2 YYNGEE. This chain's CDR3 is CASSVVDSPNSPLHF. CDR3 DNA: TGTGCCAGCAGCGTAGTGGACAGTCCAAATTCACCCCTCCACTTT.

This chain connects TRBV5-1 to TRBJ2-1, with 7 bases fitting TRBD1. J lost 0 bases, V lost 2 bases, and 5 bases had no gene match. Germline CDR1 reads SGHRS; CDR2 reads YFSETQ. The CDR3 has 16 residues. CDR3 amino acids: CASSFLGQASYNEQFF. CDR3 nucleotides: TGCGCCAGCAGCTTTTTAGGACAGGCCTCCTACAATGAGCAGTTCTTC.

The CDR3 reads CAWSSRPTGELFF. As DNA, the CDR3 is TGTGCCTGGAGTTCTAGGCCCACCGGGGAGCTGTTTTTT. The genes are TRBV30 and TRBJ2-2; D not certain. Germline CDR1 reads GTSNPN; CDR2 reads SVGIG (reference sequence). Deletions cut 2 bases from V and 4 bases from J, with 8 bases between. The CDR3 is 13 residues long.

CDR3 sequence reads: CASSILDRFPYEQYF. CDR3 nucleotide sequence: TGTGCCAGCAGCATTCTAGACAGGTTCCCCTACGAGCAGTACTTC. The J gene is TRBJ2-7, the V gene TRBV11-2, with D maybe TRBD1 (6 bases). Per the germline V gene, CDR1 is SGHAT and CDR2 is FQNNGV. The CDR3 is 15 amino acids. V dropped 5 bases and J dropped 2 bases, with 16 bases sitting between them.

This rearrangement joins TRBV7-2 to TRBJ1-4, with D perhaps TRBD1 (6 bases). Germline V lookup: CDR1 SGHTA, CDR2 FQGNSA. V lost 5 bases to trimming and J lost 8 bases, with 18 bases between them. This CDR3 comprises 15 residues. CDR3: CASSPWAGAGEKLFF. CDR3 coding DNA: TGTGCCAGCAGCCCATGGGCAGGGGCGGGGGAAAAACTGTTTTTT.

The chain carries TRBV15 and TRBJ2-2; D gene uncertain. The CDR3 is made up of 15 amino acids. Trimming pared 1 base from V and 5 bases from J, leaving 11 bases between. Germline CDR1 reads LNHNV; CDR2 reads YYDKDF (reference sequence). The CDR3: CATSRGRPGTGELFF. CDR3 DNA sequence: TGTGCCACCAGCAGAGGGCGGCCCGGAACCGGGGAGCTGTTTTTT.

The V call is TRBV5-1, the J call TRBJ1-4; possibly TRBD1 for D (5 bases). Germline CDR1 is SGHRS and CDR2 is YFSETQ. V was clipped by 4 bases and J by 5 bases, with 15 bases between them. The CDR3 loop spans 15 amino acids. The CDR3 nucleotides read TGCGCCAGCAGCGGGGCAGGGACGGAGAATGAAAAACTGTTTTTT. This gives the protein CASSGAGTENEKLFF.

This chain uses TRBV5-1 with TRBJ1-4; TRBD1 aligns across 10 bases. Germline V gene data show CDR1 as SGHRS and CDR2 as YFSETQ. The V and J ends lost 0 bases and 10 bases, in that order; junction bases with no gene match: 12. The CDR3 consists of 17 residues. The CDR3 sequence: CASSLARDRGLGAKLFF. CDR3 nucleotide sequence: TGCGCCAGCAGCTTGGCCCGGGACAGGGGATTAGGAGCAAAACTGTTTTTT.

The CDR3 sequence: CASSNGLVPSTDTQYF. The DNA for the CDR3 is TGCGCCAGCAGCAACGGACTGGTTCCTAGCACAGATACGCAGTATTTT. This chain joins TRBV5-1 and TRBJ2-3; possible D gene TRBD2, 5 bases. The CDR3 is 16 amino acids. Germline CDR1 is SGHRS and CDR2 is YFSETQ. Between the trimmed V and J ends, which lost 4 bases and 0 bases, there was a span of 15 bases.

The chain is built from TRBV6-5 and TRBJ2-2, with TRBD2 identical over 8 bases. Germline CDR1 is MNHEY and CDR2 is SVGAGI. Germline trimming cut 3 bases from V and 4 bases from J; bases unmatched to any gene: 7. CDR3 length: 16 amino acids. The DNA of the CDR3 is TGTGCCAGCAGTTATCTTCGCGGGAGGCCCACCGGGGAGCTGTTTTTT. Translating gives CASSYLRGRPTGELFF.

The rearrangement uses TRBV4-2 and TRBJ2-1; 11 nucleotides line up with TRBD2. There are 16 residues in the CDR3. The ends lost 4 bases at V and 5 bases at J; junction bases unmatched: 7. CDR1 is LGHNA, CDR2 YNFKEQ, per germline. The chain's CDR3 is CASSRSLAGVDNEQFF. The CDR3 DNA reads TGTGCCAGCAGCCGATCACTAGCGGGAGTAGACAATGAGCAGTTCTTC.

V usage is TRBV18 and J usage is TRBJ2-2; the match to TRBD1 covers 9 bases. The germline gives CDR1 KGHSH, CDR2 LQKENI. V lost 2 bases, J lost 1 base, and 2 bases stayed unmatched. CDR3 length: 16 residues. CDR3 region: CASSPRTGENTGELFF. The CDR3 DNA is TGTGCCAGCTCACCAAGGACAGGGGAGAACACCGGGGAGCTGTTTTTT.

The J gene is TRBJ2-3, the V gene TRBV5-4, with D possibly being TRBD1 or TRBD2 (7 bases each). The CDR3 sequence is 14 residues long. Germline CDR1 reads SGHNT; CDR2 reads YYREEE (reference sequence). V shed 4 bases and J shed 6 bases, with 15 bases lying between them. This chain's CDR3 is CASSREAGGDTQYF. CDR3 sequence (DNA): TGTGCCAGCAGCCGGGAGGCAGGGGGGGATACGCAGTATTTT.

This clone was seen a few times. This rearrangement joins TRBV30 to TRBJ1-1; D is uncertain. The CDR3 totals 12 residues. Trimming pared 3 bases from V and 3 bases from J, leaving 8 bases between. Germline V gene lookup returns CDR1 GTSNPN and CDR2 SVGIG (reference sequence). CDR3: CAWSQVDTEAFF. DNA for the CDR3: TGTGCCTGGAGCCAGGTGGACACTGAAGCTTTCTTT.

V gene TRBV5-1 combines with J gene TRBJ1-2; D is uncertain. The CDR3 sequence is 13 residues long. Germline assignment: CDR1 SGHRS and CDR2 YFSETQ. Deletions cut 0 bases from V and 8 bases from J, with 11 bases between. The CDR3 loop is CASSLAGVHGYTF. CDR3 DNA: TGCGCCAGCAGCTTGGCCGGGGTACACGGCTACACCTTC.

This chain joins TRBV30 and TRBJ2-1; D may be TRBD2 (5 bases). The CDR3 runs 14 residues. Deletions cut 4 bases from V and 3 bases from J, with 13 bases between. Per germline, CDR1 GTSNPN and CDR2 SVGIG (reference sequence). The CDR3 reads CAWTAERFYNEQFF. In DNA, the CDR3 is TGTGCCTGGACAGCGGAAAGATTCTACAATGAGCAGTTCTTC.

The J gene is TRBJ2-3, the V gene TRBV28, with 7 nucleotides matching TRBD2. The V and J ends lost 3 bases and 0 bases, in that order; junction bases with no gene match: 3. The CDR3 spans 15 residues. CDR1 MDHEN and CDR2 SYDVKM come from the germline V gene. In DNA, the CDR3 is TGTGCCAGCAGTTTGGCGGGAGCAAGCACAGATACGCAGTATTTT. This encodes CASSLAGASTDTQYF.

The V gene is TRBV23-1, the J gene TRBJ1-5; no clear D. TRBV23-1 is designated an ORF whose function remains uncertain. Trimming pared 4 bases from V and 0 bases from J, leaving 22 bases between. This CDR3 region has 19 residues. CDR3 coding DNA: TGCGCCAGCAGTCCCAAGCACGTCCGACACAAAAATAGCAATCAGCCCCAGCATTTT. It yields the protein CASSPKHVRHKNSNQPQHF.

This chain links TRBV6-5 with TRBJ1-4; maybe TRBD1 (5 bases). Trimming removed 2 bases from V and 8 bases from J, with 9 bases in between. Germline CDR1 and CDR2: MNHEY and SVGAGI. The CDR3 runs to 13 residues. CDR3 residues: CASSYGGEEKLFF. The CDR3 DNA is TGTGCCAGCAGTTACGGAGGGGAAGAAAAACTGTTTTTT.

The V gene is TRBV4-1, the J gene TRBJ2-7; D unclear. Between the trimmed V and J ends, which lost 1 base and 1 base, there was a span of 14 bases. The CDR3 extends over 16 amino acids. Germline V gene sequence: CDR1 MGHRA, CDR2 YSYEKL. Here the CDR3 reads CASSQAVDMGSYEQYF. CDR3 DNA: TGCGCCAGCAGCCAAGCGGTGGATATGGGTTCCTACGAGCAGTACTTC.

CDR3 nucleotides: TGTGCCAGCAGCCAGAGTAGCGGGAGGATCTCCTACGAGCAGTACTTC. Encoded protein: CASSQSSGRISYEQYF. The chain combines TRBV4-2 with TRBJ2-7; 10 nucleotides align to TRBD2. The V and J ends lost 3 bases and 0 bases, in that order; junction bases with no gene match: 5. This CDR3 is 16 amino acids long. Germline V gene sequence: CDR1 LGHNA, CDR2 YNFKEQ.

This clone was seen a single time. The chain employs TRBV30 and TRBJ1-4, with D maybe TRBD1 (5 bases). V was trimmed by 0 bases and J by 8 bases, leaving 10 bases between them. The CDR3 contains 13 residues. The germline V gene encodes CDR1 GTSNPN and CDR2 SVGIG (reference sequence). CDR3 amino acids: CAWSVGEPEKLFF. Written as DNA, the CDR3 is TGTGCCTGGAGTGTAGGGGAGCCCGAAAAACTGTTTTTT.

The chain couples TRBV7-9 to TRBJ1-4; perhaps TRBD1 as D (6 bases). The V and J ends lost 4 bases and 0 bases respectively, with 12 bases between them. This CDR3 is built from 16 residues. In germline, CDR1 is SEHNR, CDR2 FQNEAQ (reference sequence). CDR3 nucleotide sequence: TGTGCCAGCAGCTCTCAAAGGGGGGCAACTAATGAAAAACTGTTTTTT. Translation gives CASSSQRGATNEKLFF.

The count of this clone is one. The chain joins TRBV20-1 to TRBJ2-1; D may be TRBD2 (5 bases). The V and J ends lost 4 bases and 8 bases respectively, with 9 bases between them. The CDR3 runs 11 residues. In germline, CDR1 is DFQATT, CDR2 SNEGSKA (reference sequence). The CDR3 region has the DNA TGCAGTGCTAAACTAGGCCATGAGCAGTTCTTC. It encodes CSAKLGHEQFF.